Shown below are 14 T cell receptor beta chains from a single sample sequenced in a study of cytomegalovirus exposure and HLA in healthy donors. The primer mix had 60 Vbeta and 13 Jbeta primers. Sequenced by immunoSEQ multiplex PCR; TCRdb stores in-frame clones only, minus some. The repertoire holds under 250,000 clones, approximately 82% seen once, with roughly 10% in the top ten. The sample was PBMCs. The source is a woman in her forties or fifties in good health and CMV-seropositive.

CDR3 amino acids: CASSLLAGVDTGELFF. CDR3 nucleotides: TGCGCCAGCAGCTTATTAGCGGGGGTAGATACCGGGGAGCTGTTTTTT. The V and J genes are TRBV5-1 and TRBJ2-2; 9 bases fit TRBD2. This CDR3 is 16 amino acids long. The V gene end was trimmed by 2 bases and the J gene end by 5 bases; junction bases not matched to a gene: 7. Germline values: CDR1 SGHRS, CDR2 YFSETQ.

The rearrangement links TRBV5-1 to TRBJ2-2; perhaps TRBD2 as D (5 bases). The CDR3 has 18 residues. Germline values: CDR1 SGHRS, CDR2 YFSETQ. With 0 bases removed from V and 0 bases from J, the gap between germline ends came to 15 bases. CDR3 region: CASSLAGPGSPNTGELFF. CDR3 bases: TGCGCCAGCAGCTTGGCCGGGCCGGGATCTCCGAACACCGGGGAGCTGTTTTTT.

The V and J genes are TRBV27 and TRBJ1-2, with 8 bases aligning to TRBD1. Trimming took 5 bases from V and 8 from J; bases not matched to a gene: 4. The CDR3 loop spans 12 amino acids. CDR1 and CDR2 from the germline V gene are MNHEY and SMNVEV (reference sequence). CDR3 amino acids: CASSRQGSGYTF. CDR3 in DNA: TGTGCCAGCAGTAGACAGGGGTCCGGCTACACCTTC.

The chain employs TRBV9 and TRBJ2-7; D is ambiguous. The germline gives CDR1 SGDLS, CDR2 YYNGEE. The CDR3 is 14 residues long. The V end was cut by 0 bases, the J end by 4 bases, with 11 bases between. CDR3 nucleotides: TGTGCCAGCAGCGTAGGAGGCGACCGATACGAGCAGTACTTC. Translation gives CASSVGGDRYEQYF.

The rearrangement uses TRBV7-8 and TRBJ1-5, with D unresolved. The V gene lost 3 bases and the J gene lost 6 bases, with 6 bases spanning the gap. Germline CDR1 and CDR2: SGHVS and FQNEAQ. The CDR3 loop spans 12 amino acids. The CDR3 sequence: CASSFVGQPQHF. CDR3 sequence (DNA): TGTGCCAGCAGCTTCGTCGGTCAGCCCCAGCATTTT.

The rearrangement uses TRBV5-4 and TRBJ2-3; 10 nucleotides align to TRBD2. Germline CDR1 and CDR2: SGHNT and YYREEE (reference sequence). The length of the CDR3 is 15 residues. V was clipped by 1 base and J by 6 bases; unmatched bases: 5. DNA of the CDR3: TGTGCCAGCAGCTTGCTTAGCGGGGGGTATGATACGCAGTATTTT. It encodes CASSLLSGGYDTQYF.

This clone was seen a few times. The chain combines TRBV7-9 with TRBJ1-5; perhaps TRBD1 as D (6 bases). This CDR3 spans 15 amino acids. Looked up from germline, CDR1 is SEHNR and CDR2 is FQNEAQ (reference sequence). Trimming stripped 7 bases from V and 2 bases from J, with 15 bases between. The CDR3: CASTNGGFGNQPQHF. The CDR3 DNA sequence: TGTGCCAGCACCAATGGGGGCTTTGGCAATCAGCCCCAGCATTTT.

This CDR3 is CASSPSGGFTDTQYF. Here the CDR3 DNA reads TGTGCCAGCAGCCCTAGCGGGGGATTCACAGATACGCAGTATTTT. This chain links TRBV28 with TRBJ2-3, with 10 bases fitting TRBD2. Germline V CDR1 and CDR2: MDHEN, SYDVKM. Trimming took 6 bases from V and 2 from J; bases not matched to a gene: 5. The CDR3 is 15 amino acids.

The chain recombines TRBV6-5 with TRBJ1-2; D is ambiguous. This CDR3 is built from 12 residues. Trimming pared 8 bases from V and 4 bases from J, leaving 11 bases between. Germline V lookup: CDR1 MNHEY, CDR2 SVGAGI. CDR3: CASQSEGYGYTF. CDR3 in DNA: TGTGCCAGCCAATCGGAGGGCTATGGCTACACCTTC.

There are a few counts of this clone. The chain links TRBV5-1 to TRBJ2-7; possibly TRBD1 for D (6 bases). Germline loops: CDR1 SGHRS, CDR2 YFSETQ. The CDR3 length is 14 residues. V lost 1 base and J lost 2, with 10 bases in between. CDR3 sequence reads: CASSLIQGTYEQYF. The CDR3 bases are TGCGCCAGCAGCTTGATACAGGGAACCTACGAGCAGTACTTC.

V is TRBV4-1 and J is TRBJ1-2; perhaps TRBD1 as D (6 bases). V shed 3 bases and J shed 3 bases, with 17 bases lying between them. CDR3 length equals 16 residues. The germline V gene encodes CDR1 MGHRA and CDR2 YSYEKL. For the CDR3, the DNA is TGCGCCAGCAGCCAGGACCGGGACATGGGGTACTATGGCTACACCTTC. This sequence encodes CASSQDRDMGYYGYTF.

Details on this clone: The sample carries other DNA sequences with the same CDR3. CDR3 in DNA: TGTGCCAGCAGCTTAAACAGGGGAGACAATGAGCAGTTCTTC. This gives the protein CASSLNRGDNEQFF. V gene TRBV7-3 combines with J gene TRBJ2-1, with 7 bases that match TRBD1. The V gene end was trimmed by 1 base and the J gene end by 5 bases; junction bases not matched to a gene: 2. There are 14 residues in the CDR3. CDR1 SGHTA and CDR2 FQGTGA come from the germline V gene.

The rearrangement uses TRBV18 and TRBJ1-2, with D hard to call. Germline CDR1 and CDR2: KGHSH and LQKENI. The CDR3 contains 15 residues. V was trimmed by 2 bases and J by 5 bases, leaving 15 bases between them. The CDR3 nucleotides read TGTGCCAGCTCACCAGGGCAGCCGCTTCGTTATGGCTACACCTTC. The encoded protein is CASSPGQPLRYGYTF.

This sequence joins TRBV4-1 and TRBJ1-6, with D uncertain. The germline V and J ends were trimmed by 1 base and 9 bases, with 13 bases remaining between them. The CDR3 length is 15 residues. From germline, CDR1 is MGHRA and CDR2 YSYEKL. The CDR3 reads CASSQAIPSGSPLHF. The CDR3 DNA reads TGCGCCAGCAGCCAAGCGATACCTTCGGGTTCACCCCTCCACTTT.